The clone carrying this T cell receptor beta chain has just one count. A single record per CDR3 protein comes from TCRdb applying MiXCR to the RT-PCR reads. The sample yields 150,000 to 250,000 distinct CDR3 sequences, 40% to 45% seen once. This sample was taken from a study of patients and donors after allogeneic stem cell transplantation. V lost 9 bases and J lost 1, with 12 bases in between. The CDR3 loop spans 13 amino acids. CDR1 and CDR2 (germline): MNHEY, SMNVEV (reference sequence). Sequencing was carried out using blood, either unsorted or a sorted T cell fraction (not recorded which). V and J are TRBV27 and TRBJ1-1, with TRBD1 as a possible D gene (5 bases). The sequence was collected from a human donor who was either an allogeneic HSCT recipient or a stem cell or donor lymphocyte infusion donor (not recorded which). It is not recorded whose cells these are; they may come from a transplant donor. CDR3 in DNA: TGTGCCAGGACGGGACGGCGGAACACTGAAGCTTTCTTT. Translating it yields CARTGRRNTEAFF.